This paragraph covers one TCR beta chain sequence. The antigen is unknown. These data originate in a study of cytomegalovirus exposure and HLA in healthy donors. The study ran its PCR with 60 Vbeta and 13 Jbeta primers. Clones were read by immunoSEQ multiplex PCR, and TCRdb kept only the in-frame ones, dropping some. The sample lists about 110,000 clones, over 60% occurring once. Trimming pared 1 base from V and 2 bases from J, leaving 7 bases between. The germline V gene has CDR1 SSHAT and CDR2 FNYEAQ (reference sequence). The CDR3 has 14 amino acids. Regarding the study as a whole: Analysis was carried out at a later point, and it linked a missense DCLRE1C variant to TCR beta V- and J-gene trimming. Later work associated fewer than 20,000 TCR beta sequences with HLA alleles at 0.05 false discovery rate.

This chain connects TRBV7-7 to TRBJ2-3; unclear D gene. This TCR was sampled from a woman aged 55 to 70 in good health and CMV-seropositive. The sample taken for sequencing was PBMCs. CDR3 sequence reads: CASSLGHTTDTQYF. DNA for the CDR3: TGTGCCAGCAGCTTAGGGCATACCACAGATACGCAGTATTTT. Based on the CDR3 plus reference TRBV7-7 and TRBJ2-3, the full variable domain is GAGVSQSPRYKVTKRGQDVTLRCDPISSHATLYWYQQALGQGPEFLTYFNYEAQPDKSGLPSDRFSAERPEGSISTLTIQRTEQRDSAMYRCASSLGHTTDTQYFGPGTRLTVL.